One sample yielded the 24 T cell receptor beta chains listed below, sequenced in a study of blood T cell repertoires in COVID-19 (dated by TCRdb to between 2020 and 2021). Libraries were constructed by the immunoSEQ multiplex PCR assay. The table comes from immuneACCESS by way of TCRdb, which keeps in-frame sequences with V and J called. Part of the clones is missing from these tables; in studies checked, under half for an unresolved V gene and the rest for unknown reasons. The sample data list more than 200,000 clones, and 83% of these were observed just once. About 2.7% of the sample belongs to the ten largest clones. Material for sequencing was peripheral blood. These receptors originate from a woman aged 40 to 50 with active or convalescent COVID-19.

This clone was counted between two and nine times. V and J are TRBV2 and TRBJ2-2, with D perhaps TRBD1 (6 bases). Germline loops: CDR1 SNHLY, CDR2 FYNNEI. Trimming cost V 2 bases and J 5 bases, with 18 bases left between them. This CDR3 has 17 amino acids. The CDR3, as DNA: TGTGCCAGCAGTGAAAGGAGATTTGGGCAGGGGACCGGGGAGCTGTTTTTT. Its protein product is CASSERRFGQGTGELFF.

Points on this clone: At the DNA level, this CDR3 is encoded by other sequences in the same sample as well. This chain links TRBV4-1 with TRBJ1-1, with 8 bases lining up with TRBD1. The CDR3 spans 14 residues. V lost 3 bases, J lost 1 base, and 1 base stayed unmatched. Per germline, CDR1 MGHRA and CDR2 YSYEKL. For the CDR3, the DNA is TGCGCCAGCAGCCAGGGACAGGCGAACACTGAAGCTTTCTTT. It codes for CASSQGQANTEAFF.

The V call is TRBV7-8, the J call TRBJ1-5; 7 bases are shared with TRBD1. J lost 0 bases, V lost 3 bases, and 5 bases had no gene match. CDR3 length: 16 amino acids. Germline loops: CDR1 SGHVS, CDR2 FQNEAQ. In DNA, the CDR3 is TGTGCCAGCAGCTTCACAGGGGTATTTAGCAATCAGCCCCAGCATTTT. Amino acid sequence: CASSFTGVFSNQPQHF.

V gene TRBV6-5 combines with J gene TRBJ2-7; TRBD1 is a possible D gene (6 bases). Between the trimmed V and J ends, which lost 5 bases and 3 bases, there was a span of 11 bases. The V gene's germline CDR1 is MNHEY and CDR2 SVGAGI. CDR3 size: 13 residues. As DNA, the CDR3 is TGTGCCAGCAGTCCCGGACAGTTCTACGAGCAGTACTTC. Translation: CASSPGQFYEQYF.

V gene TRBV4-1 combines with J gene TRBJ1-4, with D possibly TRBD1 on 5 matching bases. Germline V lookup: CDR1 MGHRA, CDR2 YSYEKL. This CDR3 contains 17 residues. V was clipped by 0 bases and J by 7 bases, with 18 bases between them. The CDR3, as DNA: TGCGCCAGCAGCCAAGATCAGCCCCGGGACTATCGTGAAAAACTGTTTTTT. Translation gives CASSQDQPRDYREKLFF.

The rearrangement uses TRBV30 and TRBJ1-5; no definite D call. Trimming removed 6 bases at V and 4 bases at J, with 13 bases between. The CDR3 covers 13 residues. CDR1 is GTSNPN, CDR2 SVGIG, per germline (reference sequence). CDR3 nucleotides: TGTGCCTGCTCAGAGTGGGCAAATCAGCCCCAGCATTTT. Its protein product is CACSEWANQPQHF.

This clone appeared once. The rearrangement uses TRBV5-4 and TRBJ2-1, with a tentative D call TRBD1 (6 bases). CDR3 length: 12 amino acids. The germline V and J ends were trimmed by 0 bases and 10 bases, with 8 bases remaining between them. Per germline, CDR1 SGHNT and CDR2 YYREEE (reference sequence). CDR3 DNA sequence: TGTGCCAGCAGCTTGGATCAGGGGGAGCAGTTCTTC. Translating it yields CASSLDQGEQFF.

This chain connects TRBV7-9 to TRBJ2-7; possible D gene TRBD2, 6 bases. The CDR3 has 11 residues. The germline V gene has CDR1 SEHNR and CDR2 FQNEAQ (reference sequence). V shed 4 bases and J shed 5 bases, with 6 bases lying between them. Written as DNA, the CDR3 is TGTGCCAGCAGCTGGGGGGACGAGCAGTACTTC. Translated: CASSWGDEQYF.

The V and J genes are TRBV29-1 and TRBJ2-7, with 10 nucleotides matching TRBD1. The CDR3 consists of 11 residues. With V trimmed by 6 bases and J by 12 bases, 8 bases remained unmatched. The germline V gene has CDR1 SQVTM and CDR2 ANQGSEA. The CDR3 nucleotides are TGCAGCGTGACCCGACAGGGGGCGCGGTACTTC. This translates into CSVTRQGARYF.

A few counts support this clone. The J gene is TRBJ1-3, the V gene TRBV15; 7 positions agree with TRBD1. The CDR3 contains 16 residues. In germline, CDR1 is LNHNV, CDR2 YYDKDF (reference sequence). V lost 0 bases and J lost 2; bases outside the gene matches: 4. CDR3 bases: TGTGCCACCAGCAGAGATAATACAGGGGCTGGAAACACCATATATTTT. Protein: CATSRDNTGAGNTIYF.

The chain joins TRBV7-9 to TRBJ2-1; D may be TRBD2 (5 bases). The germline V and J ends were trimmed by 1 base and 8 bases, with 12 bases remaining between them. The V gene's germline CDR1 is SEHNR and CDR2 FQNEAQ (reference sequence). The CDR3 consists of 14 residues. CDR3 sequence: CASSLELATDEQFF. Here the CDR3 DNA reads TGTGCCAGCAGCTTAGAGCTAGCAACGGATGAGCAGTTCTTC. The variable domain in full, completed from reference TRBV7-9 and TRBJ2-1, reads DTGVSQNPRHKITKRGQNVTFRCDPISEHNRLYWYRQTLGQGPEFLTYFQNEAQLEKSRLLSDRFSAERPKGSFSTLEIQRTEQGDSAMYLCASSLELATDEQFFGPGTRLTVL.

The genes are TRBV28 and TRBJ1-5; 7 nucleotides line up with TRBD1. V lost 3 bases to trimming and J lost 2 bases; unmatched junction nucleotides: 13. The CDR3 spans 18 residues. Looked up from germline, CDR1 is MDHEN and CDR2 is SYDVKM. CDR3 nucleotides: TGTGCCAGCAGTTTCGCTTACCGGGACAGTGAGGGCAATCAGCCCCAGCATTTT. It translates to CASSFAYRDSEGNQPQHF.

The rearrangement links TRBV7-9 to TRBJ2-3, with D unresolved. V was cut by 2 bases and J by 6 bases, with 12 bases left in between. Germline CDR1 SEHNR, CDR2 FQNEAQ (reference sequence). CDR3 length: 14 residues. CDR3: CASSLKASLDTQYF. The CDR3 DNA reads as TGTGCCAGCAGCTTAAAAGCCTCGTTGGATACGCAGTATTTT.

The chain combines TRBV3-1 (or the pseudogene TRBV3-2) with TRBJ2-1, with 11 nucleotides matching TRBD1. This CDR3 region has 16 residues. Germline lookup yields CDR1 LGHDT and CDR2 YNNKEL (reference sequence). V lost 4 bases to trimming and J lost 10 bases; unmatched junction nucleotides: 12. The CDR3, as DNA: TGTGCCAGCAGCCTATCCACGGGACAGGGGGTTTGGGAGCAGTTCTTC. Encoded protein: CASSLSTGQGVWEQFF.

The V call is TRBV29-1, the J call TRBJ2-7, with D unresolved. The CDR3 sequence is 12 residues long. The V end lost 5 bases, the J end lost 2 bases, and 10 bases lay between the germline ends. Germline V gene data show CDR1 as SQVTM and CDR2 as ANQGSEA. The CDR3 DNA reads TGCAGCGTTAGCGTTTCTCCCTACGAGCAGTACTTC. This sequence encodes CSVSVSPYEQYF.

V gene TRBV5-1 combines with J gene TRBJ2-3; possible D gene TRBD2, 6 bases. CDR1 and CDR2 from the germline V gene are SGHRS and YFSETQ. Deletions cut 1 base from V and 4 bases from J, with 10 bases between. The CDR3 is 14 amino acids. The CDR3 region is CASSLMAGSDTQYF. CDR3 nucleotide sequence: TGCGCCAGCAGCTTGATGGCGGGATCAGATACGCAGTATTTT.

This chain joins TRBV19 and TRBJ2-3; no definite D call. V lost 4 bases, J lost 3 bases, and 8 bases lay in between. This CDR3 is built from 13 residues. Germline V gene lookup returns CDR1 LNHDA and CDR2 SQIVND (reference sequence). CDR3 amino acids: CASSTSLTDTQYF. DNA of the CDR3: TGTGCCAGTAGTACTAGTCTTACAGATACGCAGTATTTT.

This chain connects TRBV5-1 to TRBJ2-7; TRBD1 matches at 9 bases. The germline CDR1 and CDR2 sequences are SGHRS and YFSETQ. This CDR3 contains 14 residues. V shed 4 bases and J 0 bases; nucleotides not matched to a gene: 2. CDR3 nucleotides: TGCGCCAGCAGCCCGACAGGGGGCTCCTACGAGCAGTACTTC. Amino acid sequence: CASSPTGGSYEQYF.

As DNA, the CDR3 is TGCAGCGTTTTGGGGACAGGCGGGAGTTCACCCCTCCACTTT. Its translation: CSVLGTGGSSPLHF. The chain employs TRBV29-1 and TRBJ1-6, with TRBD1 matching 8 bases. Germline V CDR1 and CDR2: SQVTM, ANQGSEA. V shed 5 bases and J 9 bases; nucleotides not matched to a gene: 9. This CDR3 contains 14 residues.

The chain has TRBV11-3 and TRBJ2-3, with D possibly matching TRBD2 (6 bases). V gave up 4 bases and J gave up 2 bases, with 19 bases separating them. CDR1 is SGHNT and CDR2 is YENEEA in the germline V gene. This CDR3 spans 17 amino acids. The CDR3 DNA reads TGTGCCAGCAGCTCGGGGGTGACAGTAATTCACACAGATACGCAGTATTTT. This translates into CASSSGVTVIHTDTQYF.

V is TRBV5-4 and J is TRBJ1-4, with D uncertain. Between the trimmed V and J ends, which lost 8 bases and 2 bases, there was a span of 10 bases. From germline, CDR1 is SGHNT and CDR2 YYREEE (reference sequence). This CDR3 has 13 amino acids. The CDR3 DNA follows: TGTGCCAGTGGAGTGGCGACTAATGAAAAACTGTTTTTT. Translation: CASGVATNEKLFF.

This chain connects TRBV2 to TRBJ1-3; the match to TRBD1 covers 8 bases. Germline V gene data show CDR1 as SNHLY and CDR2 as FYNNEI. CDR3 size: 15 residues. V shed 3 bases and J 4 bases; nucleotides not matched to a gene: 5. The CDR3 reads CASSEQGARGNTIYF. The CDR3 nucleotides are TGTGCCAGCAGTGAGCAGGGGGCGAGGGGAAACACCATATATTTT.

The rearrangement uses TRBV5-1 and TRBJ1-1; 7 nucleotides line up with TRBD1. CDR1 SGHRS and CDR2 YFSETQ come from the germline V gene. The junction had 6 bases not matched to a gene; V was cut back by 4 bases and J by 3 bases. This CDR3 contains 14 residues. This CDR3 is CASSTGQTYTEAFF. The CDR3 coding sequence is TGCGCCAGCAGCACGGGACAGACTTACACTGAAGCTTTCTTT.

The rearrangement uses TRBV19 and TRBJ1-4, with TRBD1 as a possible D gene (5 bases). The CDR3 totals 14 residues. V shed 7 bases and J shed 0 bases, with 9 bases lying between them. Per the germline V gene, CDR1 is LNHDA and CDR2 is SQIVND (reference sequence). The DNA of the CDR3 is TGTGCCAGTAAAGACAGTCCAACTAATGAAAAACTGTTTTTT. Translation gives CASKDSPTNEKLFF.